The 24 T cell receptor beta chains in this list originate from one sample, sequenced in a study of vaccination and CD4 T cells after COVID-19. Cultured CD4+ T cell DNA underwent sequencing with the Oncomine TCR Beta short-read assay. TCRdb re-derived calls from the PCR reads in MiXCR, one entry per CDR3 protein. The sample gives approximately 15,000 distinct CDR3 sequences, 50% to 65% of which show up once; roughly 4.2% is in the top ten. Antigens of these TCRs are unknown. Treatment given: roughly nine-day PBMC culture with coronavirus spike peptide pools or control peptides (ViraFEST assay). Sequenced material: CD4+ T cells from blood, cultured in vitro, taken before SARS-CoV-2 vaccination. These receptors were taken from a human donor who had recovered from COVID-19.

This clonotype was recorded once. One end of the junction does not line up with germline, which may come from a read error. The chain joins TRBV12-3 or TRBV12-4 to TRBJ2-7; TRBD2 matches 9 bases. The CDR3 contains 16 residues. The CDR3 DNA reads TGTGCCAGCAGCCCTATTAGCGGGAGTAGGTCCTACGAACAGTACTTC. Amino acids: CASSPISGSRSYEQYF.

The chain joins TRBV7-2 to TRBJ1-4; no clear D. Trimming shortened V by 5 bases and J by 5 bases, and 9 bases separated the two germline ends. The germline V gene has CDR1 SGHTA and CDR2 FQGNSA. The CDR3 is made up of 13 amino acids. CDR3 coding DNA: TGTGCCAGCAGCAGAAACCCGAATGAAAAACTGTTTTTT. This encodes CASSRNPNEKLFF. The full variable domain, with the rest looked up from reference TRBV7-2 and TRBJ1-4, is GAGVSQSPSNKVTEKGKDVELRCDPISGHTALYWYRQSLGQGLEFLIYFQGNSAPDKSGLPSDRFSAERTGGSVSTLTIQRTQQEDSAVYLCASSRNPNEKLFFGSGTQLSVL.

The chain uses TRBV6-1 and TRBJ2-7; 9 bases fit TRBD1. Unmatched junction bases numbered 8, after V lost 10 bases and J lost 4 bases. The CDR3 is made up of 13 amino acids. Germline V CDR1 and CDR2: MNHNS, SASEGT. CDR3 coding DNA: TGTGCCACCATCGGGACAGGGTCGTACGAGCAGTACTTC. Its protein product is CATIGTGSYEQYF.

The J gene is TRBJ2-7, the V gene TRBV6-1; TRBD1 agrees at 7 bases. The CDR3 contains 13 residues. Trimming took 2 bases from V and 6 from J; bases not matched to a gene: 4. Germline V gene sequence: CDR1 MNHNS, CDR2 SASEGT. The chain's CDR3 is CASSETGAREQYF. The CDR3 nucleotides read TGTGCCAGCAGTGAAACAGGGGCCCGCGAGCAGTACTTC.

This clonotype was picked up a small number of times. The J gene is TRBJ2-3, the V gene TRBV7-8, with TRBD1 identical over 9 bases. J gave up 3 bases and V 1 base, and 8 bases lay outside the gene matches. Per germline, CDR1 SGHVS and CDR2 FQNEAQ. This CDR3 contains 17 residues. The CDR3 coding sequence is TGTGCCAGCAGCTTAGGCTCCTCGGGACAGGGAACAGATACGCAGTATTTT. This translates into CASSLGSSGQGTDTQYF.

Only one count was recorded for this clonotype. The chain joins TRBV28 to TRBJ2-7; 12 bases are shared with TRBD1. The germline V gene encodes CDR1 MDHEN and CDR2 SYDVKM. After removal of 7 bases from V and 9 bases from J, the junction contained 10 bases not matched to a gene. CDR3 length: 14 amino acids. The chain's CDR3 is CASIGTGGLRGQYF. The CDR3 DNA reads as TGTGCCAGCATAGGGACAGGGGGCCTTCGAGGGCAGTACTTC.

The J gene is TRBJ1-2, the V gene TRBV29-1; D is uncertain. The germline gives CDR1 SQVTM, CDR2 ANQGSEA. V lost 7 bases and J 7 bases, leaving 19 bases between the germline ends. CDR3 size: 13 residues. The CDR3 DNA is TGCAGCGGGACGAGATTGGCGGGAGGTGGCTACACCTTC. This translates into CSGTRLAGGGYTF. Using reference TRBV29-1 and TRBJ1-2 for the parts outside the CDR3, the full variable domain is SAVISQKPSRDICQRGTSLTIQCQVDSQVTMMFWYRQQPGQSLTLIATANQGSEATYESGFVIDKFPISRPNLTFSTLTVSNMSPEDSSIYLCSGTRLAGGGYTFGSGTRLTVV.

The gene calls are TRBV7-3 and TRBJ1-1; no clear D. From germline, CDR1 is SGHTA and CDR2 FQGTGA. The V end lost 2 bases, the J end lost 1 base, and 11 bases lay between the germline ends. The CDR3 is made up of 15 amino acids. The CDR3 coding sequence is TGTGCCAGCAGCTTAGATTTTGGACGGAACACTGAAGCTTTCTTT. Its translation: CASSLDFGRNTEAFF.

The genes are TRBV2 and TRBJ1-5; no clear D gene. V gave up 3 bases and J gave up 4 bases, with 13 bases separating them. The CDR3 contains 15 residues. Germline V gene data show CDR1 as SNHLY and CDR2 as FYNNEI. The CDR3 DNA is TGTGCCAGCAGTGAGTCTCGGGGATGGAATCAGCCCCAGCATTTT. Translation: CASSESRGWNQPQHF.

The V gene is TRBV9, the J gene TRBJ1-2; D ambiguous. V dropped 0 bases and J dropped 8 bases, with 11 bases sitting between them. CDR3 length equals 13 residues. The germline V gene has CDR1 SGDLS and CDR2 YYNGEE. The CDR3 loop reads CASSVDLRRGYTF. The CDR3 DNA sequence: TGTGCCAGCAGCGTAGATCTGCGTAGAGGCTACACCTTC.

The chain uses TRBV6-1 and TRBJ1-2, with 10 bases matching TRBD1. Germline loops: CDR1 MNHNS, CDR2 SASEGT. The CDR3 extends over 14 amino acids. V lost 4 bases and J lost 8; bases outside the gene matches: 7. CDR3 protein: CASSGGTGDWGYTF. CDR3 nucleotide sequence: TGTGCCAGCAGTGGGGGGACAGGGGATTGGGGCTACACCTTC.

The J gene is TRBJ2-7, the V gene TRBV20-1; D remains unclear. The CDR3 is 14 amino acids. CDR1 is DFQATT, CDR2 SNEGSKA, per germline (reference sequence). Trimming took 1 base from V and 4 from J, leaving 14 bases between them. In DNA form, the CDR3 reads TGCAGTGCTAGAGTTCCCACGGGCCCATACGAGCAGTACTTC. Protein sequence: CSARVPTGPYEQYF.

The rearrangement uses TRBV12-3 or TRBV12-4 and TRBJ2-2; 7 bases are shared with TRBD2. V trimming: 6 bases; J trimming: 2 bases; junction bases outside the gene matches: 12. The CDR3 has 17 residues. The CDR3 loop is CASRKILGLPNTGELFF. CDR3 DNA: TGTGCCAGCAGAAAGATATTGGGACTACCTAACACCGGGGAGCTGTTTTTT.

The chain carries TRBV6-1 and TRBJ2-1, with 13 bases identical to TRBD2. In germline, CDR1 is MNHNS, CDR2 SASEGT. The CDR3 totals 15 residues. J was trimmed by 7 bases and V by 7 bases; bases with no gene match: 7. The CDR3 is CASMSGLAGVNEQFF. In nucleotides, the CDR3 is TGTGCCAGCATGTCCGGACTAGCGGGGGTTAATGAGCAGTTCTTC.

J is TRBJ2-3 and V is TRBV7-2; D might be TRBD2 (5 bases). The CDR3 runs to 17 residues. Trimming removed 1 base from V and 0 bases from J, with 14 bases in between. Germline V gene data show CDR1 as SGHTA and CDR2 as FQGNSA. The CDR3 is CASSLGSGISSTDTQYF. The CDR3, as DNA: TGTGCCAGCAGCTTAGGAAGCGGAATATCTAGCACAGATACGCAGTATTTT.

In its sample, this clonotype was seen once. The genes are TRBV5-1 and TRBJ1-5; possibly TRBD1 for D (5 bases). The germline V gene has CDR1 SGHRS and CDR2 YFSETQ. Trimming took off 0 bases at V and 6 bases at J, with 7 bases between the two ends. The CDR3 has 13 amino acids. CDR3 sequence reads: CASSLEGIQPQHF. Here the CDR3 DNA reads TGCGCCAGCAGCTTGGAGGGGATTCAGCCCCAGCATTTT.

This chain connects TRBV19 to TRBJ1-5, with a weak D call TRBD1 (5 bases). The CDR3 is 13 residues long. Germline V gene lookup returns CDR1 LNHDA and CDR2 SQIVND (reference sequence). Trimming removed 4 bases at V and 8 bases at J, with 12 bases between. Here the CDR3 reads CASSTGPPEPQHF. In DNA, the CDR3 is TGTGCCAGTAGTACAGGGCCCCCGGAGCCCCAGCATTTT.

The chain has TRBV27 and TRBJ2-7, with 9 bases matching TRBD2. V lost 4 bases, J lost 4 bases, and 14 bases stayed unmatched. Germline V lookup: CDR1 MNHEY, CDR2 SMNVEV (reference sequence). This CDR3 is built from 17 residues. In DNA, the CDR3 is TGTGCCAGCAGTTCAACCTGGACTAGCGAAGTCACTTACGAGCAGTACTTC. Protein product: CASSSTWTSEVTYEQYF.

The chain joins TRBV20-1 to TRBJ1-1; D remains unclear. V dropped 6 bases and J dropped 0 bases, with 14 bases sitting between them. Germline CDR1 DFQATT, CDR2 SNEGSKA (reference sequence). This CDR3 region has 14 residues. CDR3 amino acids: CSAGIQKLNTEAFF. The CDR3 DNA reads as TGCAGTGCGGGGATACAGAAACTGAACACTGAAGCTTTCTTT.

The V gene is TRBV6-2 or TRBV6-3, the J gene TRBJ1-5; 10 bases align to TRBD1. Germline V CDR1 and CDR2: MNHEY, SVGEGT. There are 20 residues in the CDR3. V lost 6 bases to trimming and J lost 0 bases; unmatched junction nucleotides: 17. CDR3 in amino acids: CASRLRGRDRGAYSNQPQHF. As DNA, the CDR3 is TGTGCCAGCAGGCTCAGGGGCCGGGACAGGGGTGCCTATAGCAATCAGCCCCAGCATTTT.

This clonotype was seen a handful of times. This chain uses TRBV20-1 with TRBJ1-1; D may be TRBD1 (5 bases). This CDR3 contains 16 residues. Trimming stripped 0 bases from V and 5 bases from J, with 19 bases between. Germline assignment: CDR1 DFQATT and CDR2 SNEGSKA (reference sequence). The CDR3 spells CSARDFSAGDGTEAFF. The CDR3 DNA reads TGCAGTGCTAGAGACTTCTCGGCGGGGGATGGTACTGAAGCTTTCTTT.

The CDR3 DNA reads TGTGCCACCAGCAGCGGTGGGACAGGGAGAAATCAGCCCCAGCATTTT. Its translation: CATSSGGTGRNQPQHF. This chain connects TRBV15 to TRBJ1-5, with TRBD1 matching over 9 bases. J gave up 4 bases and V 3 bases, and 7 bases lay outside the gene matches. Germline V gene data show CDR1 as LNHNV and CDR2 as YYDKDF (reference sequence). This CDR3 has 16 residues.

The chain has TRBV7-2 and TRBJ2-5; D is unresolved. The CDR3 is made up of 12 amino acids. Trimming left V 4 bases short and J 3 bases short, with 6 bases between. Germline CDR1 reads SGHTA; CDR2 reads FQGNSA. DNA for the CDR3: TGTGCCAGCAGCTCCCGCGAAGAGACCCAGTACTTC. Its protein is CASSSREETQYF.

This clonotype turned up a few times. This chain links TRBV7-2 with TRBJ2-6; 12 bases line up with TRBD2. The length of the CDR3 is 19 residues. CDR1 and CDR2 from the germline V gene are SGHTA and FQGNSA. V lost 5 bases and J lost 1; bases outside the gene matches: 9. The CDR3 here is CASSQNGLAGLSGANVLTF. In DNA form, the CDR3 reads TGTGCCAGCAGCCAGAACGGACTAGCGGGGCTGTCTGGGGCCAACGTCCTGACTTTC.